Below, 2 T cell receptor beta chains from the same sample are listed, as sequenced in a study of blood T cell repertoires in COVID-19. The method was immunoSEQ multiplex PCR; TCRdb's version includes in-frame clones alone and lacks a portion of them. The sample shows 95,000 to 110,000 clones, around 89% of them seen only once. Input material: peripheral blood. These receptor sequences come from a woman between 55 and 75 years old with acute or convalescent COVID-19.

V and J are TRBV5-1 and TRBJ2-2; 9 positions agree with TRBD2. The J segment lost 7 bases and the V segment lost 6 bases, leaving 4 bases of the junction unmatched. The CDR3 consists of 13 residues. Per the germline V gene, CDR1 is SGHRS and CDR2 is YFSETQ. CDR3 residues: CASTREGNGELFF. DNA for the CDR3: TGCGCCAGCACGCGGGAGGGGAACGGGGAGCTGTTTTTT.

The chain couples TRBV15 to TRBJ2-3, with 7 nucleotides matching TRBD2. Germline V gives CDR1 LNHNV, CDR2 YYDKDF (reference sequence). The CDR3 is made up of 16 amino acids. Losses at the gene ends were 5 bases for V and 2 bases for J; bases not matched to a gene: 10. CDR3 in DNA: TGTGCCACCAGCTTACGTCCGGGACTACTCACAGATACGCAGTATTTT. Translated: CATSLRPGLLTDTQYF.